Following are 26 T cell receptor beta chains from one sample sequenced in a study of PD-L1 blockade in urothelial cancer. Clones were sequenced by immunoSEQ multiplex PCR, and TCRdb holds only the in-frame ones, with some missing. The table lists fewer than 50,000 clones, less than 85% of them singletons, with roughly 10% in the top ten. Time point: pretreatment peripheral blood. The specimen comprised PBMCs, sampled around atezolizumab (anti-PD-L1) treatment. The receptor source for this set is a man aged 65-85 years with urothelial cancer.

The chain carries TRBV10-3 and TRBJ2-5, with TRBD2 matching 10 bases. In germline, CDR1 is ENHRY, CDR2 SYGVKD. The CDR3 has 16 residues. The V and J ends lost 2 bases and 5 bases, in that order; junction bases with no gene match: 8. CDR3: CAISETLAGADETQYF. In DNA, the CDR3 is TGTGCCATCAGTGAGACTCTAGCGGGAGCAGATGAGACCCAGTACTTC.

The chain uses TRBV9 and TRBJ2-7; 7 bases fit TRBD1. CDR1 SGDLS and CDR2 YYNGEE come from the germline V gene. V was clipped by 4 bases and J by 7 bases; unmatched bases: 8. The CDR3 covers 13 residues. The CDR3: CASSPGTEEEQYF. The CDR3 DNA sequence: TGTGCCAGCAGCCCCGGGACAGAGGAAGAGCAGTACTTC.

The chain couples TRBV28 to TRBJ1-1, with TRBD1 matching over 8 bases. V was pared by 6 bases and J by 4 bases, with 10 bases of the junction left unmatched. Looked up from germline, CDR1 is MDHEN and CDR2 is SYDVKM. There are 15 residues in the CDR3. Written as DNA, the CDR3 is TGTGCCAGCAGACCACAGGGGGATCAGGGCACTGAAGCTTTCTTT. Translation gives CASRPQGDQGTEAFF.

This clone was recorded once. V is TRBV19 and J is TRBJ2-6; 7 bases agree with TRBD1. Per germline, CDR1 LNHDA and CDR2 SQIVND (reference sequence). The CDR3 loop spans 16 amino acids. V was pared by 4 bases and J by 0 bases, with 3 bases of the junction left unmatched. The DNA for the CDR3 is TGTGCCAGTAGTACGGGACAGAACTCTGGGGCCAACGTCCTGACTTTC. It encodes CASSTGQNSGANVLTF.

The rearrangement uses TRBV27 and TRBJ2-7, with 8 bases lining up with TRBD1. This CDR3 contains 15 residues. V shed 5 bases and J 4 bases; nucleotides not matched to a gene: 10. The germline V gene encodes CDR1 MNHEY and CDR2 SMNVEV (reference sequence). CDR3 sequence: CASSLRTGLAYEQYF. CDR3 sequence (DNA): TGTGCCAGCAGTCTAAGGACAGGGCTTGCATACGAGCAGTACTTC.

This sequence joins TRBV5-1 and TRBJ2-1, with TRBD1 matching over 8 bases. The CDR3 consists of 15 residues. With 4 bases clipped from V and 2 bases from J, the junction kept 5 bases outside the gene matches. CDR1 and CDR2 (germline): SGHRS, YFSETQ. DNA of the CDR3: TGCGCCAGCAGCGCAGGACAGGGAGCCTACAATGAGCAGTTCTTC. Its translation is CASSAGQGAYNEQFF.

The chain recombines TRBV5-1 with TRBJ1-6; 7 nucleotides line up with TRBD1. Germline V gene data show CDR1 as SGHRS and CDR2 as YFSETQ. This CDR3 region has 17 residues. V was clipped by 4 bases and J by 0 bases; unmatched bases: 7. The CDR3 region is CASSITGASSYNSPLHF. For the CDR3, the DNA is TGCGCCAGCAGCATCACAGGGGCGAGCTCCTATAATTCACCCCTCCACTTT. Variable domain in full (rest from reference TRBV5-1 and TRBJ1-6): KAGVTQTPRYLIKTRGQQVTLSCSPISGHRSVSWYQQTPGQGLQFLFEYFSETQRNKGNFPGRFSGRQFSNSRSEMNVSTLELGDSALYLCASSITGASSYNSPLHFGNGTRLTVT.

Only one count was recorded for this clone. The chain is built from TRBV7-9 and TRBJ1-1; 9 bases are shared with TRBD1. The CDR3 runs 14 residues. Trimming removed 5 bases from V and 1 base from J; junction bases left unmatched: 2. Germline V gene data show CDR1 as SEHNR and CDR2 as FQNEAQ (reference sequence). The CDR3 DNA reads as TGTGCCAGCAGCCAGACAGGGGGGAACACTGAAGCTTTCTTT. It is translated as CASSQTGGNTEAFF.

The V call is TRBV18, the J call TRBJ1-5, with a tentative D call TRBD1 (5 bases). Trimming shortened V by 3 bases and J by 0 bases, and 12 bases separated the two germline ends. Germline CDR1 reads KGHSH; CDR2 reads LQKENI. There are 16 residues in the CDR3. CDR3 region: CASSPVGLTSNQPQHF. The CDR3 nucleotides are TGTGCCAGCTCACCGGTGGGACTGACTAGCAATCAGCCCCAGCATTTT.

The rearrangement joins TRBV5-1 to TRBJ1-4; a possible D gene is TRBD1 (5 bases). Germline loops: CDR1 SGHRS, CDR2 YFSETQ. Trimming removed 0 bases from V and 7 bases from J, with 16 bases in between. CDR3 length equals 16 residues. For the CDR3, the DNA is TGCGCCAGCAGCTTGGGGGCCTCGGGGGTCGGTGAAAAACTGTTTTTT. This gives the protein CASSLGASGVGEKLFF.

The J gene is TRBJ2-3, the V gene TRBV6-4; 7 nucleotides align to TRBD2. Trimming at V came to 5 bases and at J to 6 bases, leaving 14 bases not matched to a gene. CDR1 is MRHNA, CDR2 SNTAGT, per germline. This CDR3 is built from 16 residues. CDR3 sequence: CASSSGRTPRSDTQYF. Written as DNA, the CDR3 is TGTGCCAGCAGTTCCGGGAGGACACCTCGCTCGGATACGCAGTATTTT.

J is TRBJ2-1 and V is TRBV6-1, with D hard to call. The CDR3 is 15 amino acids. With 2 bases removed from V and 0 bases from J, the gap between germline ends came to 8 bases. Germline V CDR1 and CDR2: MNHNS, SASEGT. The CDR3 sequence: CASSEMWSSYNEQFF. The CDR3 DNA reads as TGTGCCAGCAGTGAAATGTGGAGCTCCTACAATGAGCAGTTCTTC.

This chain connects TRBV27 to TRBJ2-5, with D perhaps TRBD2 (6 bases). CDR3 length: 11 amino acids. V lost 8 bases, J lost 5 bases, and 9 bases lay in between. The germline V gene encodes CDR1 MNHEY and CDR2 SMNVEV (reference sequence). The CDR3 protein is CASSGGETQYF. The CDR3 DNA is TGTGCCAGCTCCGGAGGGGAGACCCAGTACTTC.

V usage is TRBV19 and J usage is TRBJ2-2, with D possibly being TRBD1 (7 bases). The V and J ends lost 3 bases and 9 bases respectively, with 17 bases between them. The CDR3 runs 15 residues. Germline V CDR1 and CDR2: LNHDA, SQIVND (reference sequence). CDR3 bases: TGTGCCAGTAGTATTTCCCCAGGGGGGCTTCGGGAGCTGTTTTTT. Its protein is CASSISPGGLRELFF.

The rearrangement joins TRBV5-4 to TRBJ2-7; 10 bases match TRBD1. In germline, CDR1 is SGHNT, CDR2 YYREEE (reference sequence). There are 15 residues in the CDR3. The V gene end was trimmed by 4 bases and the J gene end by 4 bases; junction bases not matched to a gene: 8. The CDR3 sequence is CASSPGGTGAYEQYF. The CDR3 coding sequence is TGTGCCAGCAGCCCAGGAGGGACAGGGGCGTACGAGCAGTACTTC.

J is TRBJ2-1 and V is TRBV7-2, with 10 bases matching TRBD2. CDR1 and CDR2 from the germline V gene are SGHTA and FQGNSA. Trimming removed 0 bases from V and 4 bases from J; junction bases left unmatched: 9. This CDR3 contains 18 residues. CDR3 protein: CASSLAGTSAGRYNEQFF. DNA of the CDR3: TGTGCCAGCAGCTTAGCTGGGACTAGCGCCGGCCGATACAATGAGCAGTTCTTC. Drawing the rest from reference TRBV7-2 and TRBJ2-1, the complete variable domain is GAGVSQSPSNKVTEKGKDVELRCDPISGHTALYWYRQSLGQGLEFLIYFQGNSAPDKSGLPSDRFSAERTGGSVSTLTIQRTQQEDSAVYLCASSLAGTSAGRYNEQFFGPGTRLTVL.

J is TRBJ2-1 and V is TRBV19; D gene ambiguous. The CDR3 sequence is 14 residues long. The V and J ends lost 6 bases and 6 bases respectively, with 15 bases between them. Germline-derived CDR1 and CDR2 are LNHDA and SQIVND (reference sequence). The CDR3 sequence: CASRTNLNPNEQFF. CDR3 nucleotide sequence: TGTGCCAGTAGAACAAATCTCAACCCCAATGAGCAGTTCTTC.

This chain connects TRBV12-5 to TRBJ1-2; maybe TRBD1 (5 bases). CDR3 length: 13 residues. Germline V lookup: CDR1 LGHNT, CDR2 FRNRAP. With 2 bases removed from V and 8 bases from J, the gap between germline ends came to 12 bases. The CDR3 region is CASGLYAGLGYTF. The CDR3, as DNA: TGTGCTAGTGGTTTGTACGCAGGGCTCGGCTACACCTTC.

This clone was seen once. The chain joins TRBV6-5 to TRBJ1-4; a weak D match, TRBD1 (5 bases). The ends were cut back, 3 bases at V and 0 bases at J, with 11 bases in the middle. The CDR3 covers 16 residues. Germline CDR1 reads MNHEY; CDR2 reads SVGAGI. The DNA for the CDR3 is TGTGCCAGCAGTTATGGCAGGGCTCCAACTAATGAAAAACTGTTTTTT. As protein: CASSYGRAPTNEKLFF.

This chain joins TRBV5-1 and TRBJ2-3, with D perhaps TRBD2 (7 bases). Germline lookup yields CDR1 SGHRS and CDR2 YFSETQ. The CDR3 contains 15 residues. Trimming left V 3 bases short and J 3 bases short, with 14 bases between. CDR3 DNA sequence: TGCGCCAGCAGCTCAACTGGGGGGGCAACAGATACGCAGTATTTT. Protein: CASSSTGGATDTQYF.

The rearrangement joins TRBV28 to TRBJ2-7, with D possibly TRBD1 on 6 matching bases. The CDR3 covers 13 residues. The V and J ends lost 3 bases and 6 bases respectively, with 12 bases between them. CDR1 and CDR2 from the germline V gene are MDHEN and SYDVKM. The DNA of the CDR3 is TGTGCCAGCAGTTTGACAGGCCTGACCGAGCAGTACTTC. The encoded protein is CASSLTGLTEQYF.

The chain joins TRBV2 to TRBJ2-2; TRBD1 agrees at 7 bases. CDR1 SNHLY and CDR2 FYNNEI come from the germline V gene. This CDR3 has 14 residues. V lost 7 bases, J lost 7 bases, and 9 bases stayed unmatched. Here the CDR3 DNA reads TGTGCCAGCAAGCAGGGGGATGGGGGCGGGGAGCTGTTTTTT. Translated: CASKQGDGGGELFF.

The J gene is TRBJ2-1, the V gene TRBV10-3; 7 positions agree with TRBD2. The CDR3 is made up of 16 amino acids. V lost 0 bases and J lost 0; bases outside the gene matches: 2. CDR1 ENHRY and CDR2 SYGVKD come from the germline V gene. CDR3 sequence: CAISESTGGSYNEQFF. The CDR3 DNA follows: TGTGCCATCAGTGAGTCGACGGGAGGCTCCTACAATGAGCAGTTCTTC.

V usage is TRBV10-3 and J usage is TRBJ1-4; the D is unclear. Trimming removed 4 bases at V and 8 bases at J, with 11 bases between. The CDR3 contains 13 residues. The germline gives CDR1 ENHRY, CDR2 SYGVKD. This CDR3 is CAISGQGGEKLFF. DNA for the CDR3: TGTGCCATCAGTGGCCAAGGCGGGGAAAAACTGTTTTTT.

This clone was observed a few times. At one of its ends the junction is not consistent with the germline gene, which may arise from a read error. This chain joins TRBV28 and TRBJ1-2, with 10 nucleotides matching TRBD1. Germline-derived CDR1 and CDR2 are MDHEN and SYDVKM. This CDR3 comprises 13 residues. DNA of the CDR3: TGTGCCAGCCAAAGAGTTAGGACAGGGGGGGTGCTCTTC. Encoded protein: CASQRVRTGGVLF.

Only a few counts were recorded for this clone. This chain joins TRBV18 and TRBJ1-2; possible D gene TRBD1, 5 bases. The CDR3 loop spans 15 amino acids. The V and J ends lost 0 bases and 6 bases respectively, with 14 bases between them. Germline V gene data show CDR1 as KGHSH and CDR2 as LQKENI. CDR3: CASSPPILRGNGYTF. DNA of the CDR3: TGTGCCAGCTCACCACCGATTCTTCGGGGGAATGGCTACACCTTC. Full variable domain (missing parts from reference TRBV18 and TRBJ1-2): NAGVMQNPRHLVRRRGQEARLRCSPMKGHSHVYWYRQLPEEGLKFMVYLQKENIIDESGMPKERFSAEFPKEGPSILRIQQVVRGDSAAYFCASSPPILRGNGYTFGSGTRLTVV.